This entry concerns a single T cell receptor (beta chain). The antigen is undetermined. CDR3 length equals 13 residues. The germline gives CDR1 MDHEN, CDR2 SYDVKM. J gave up 7 bases and V 4 bases, and 1 base lay outside the gene matches. Primers for the PCR totalled 60 Vbeta and 13 Jbeta. Produced via immunoSEQ multiplex PCR; TCRdb's table is partial and in-frame only. The sample lists about 140,000 clones; around 72% were seen once. This sample stems from a study of cytomegalovirus exposure and HLA in healthy donors. Study-wide background: Unique TCRs numbering around 80 million, obtained from HLA-typed donors, made up an early data release. Study observations and caveats: Researchers reported in a later analysis that a missense DCLRE1C variant was tied to TCR beta V- and J-gene trimming.

This sequence was found in a woman aged 40 to 50 in good health and CMV-seronegative. V is TRBV28 and J is TRBJ1-2; 12 bases fit TRBD1. Sequenced input: PBMCs. CDR3 protein: CASSWDRGLGYTF. CDR3 nucleotide sequence: TGTGCCAGCAGTTGGGACAGGGGGCTTGGCTACACCTTC.